Listed here are 9 T cell receptor beta chains from one sample, sequenced in a study of cytomegalovirus exposure and HLA in healthy donors. Assay: immunoSEQ multiplex PCR; the TCRdb copy retains only in-frame clones and omits some. The sample has about 110,000 clones, about 94% seen once. Sequenced input: PBMCs. These receptors originate from a woman between 18 and 29 years old in good health and CMV-seronegative.

The table lists this clone with a count of one. The chain is built from TRBV28 and TRBJ2-3, with TRBD2 matching 9 bases. With V trimmed by 7 bases and J by 2 bases, 13 bases remained unmatched. CDR1 is MDHEN and CDR2 is SYDVKM in the germline V gene. The CDR3 spans 17 residues. The CDR3: CASTPGWVAGATDTQYF. For the CDR3, the DNA is TGTGCCAGCACCCCTGGATGGGTAGCGGGGGCCACAGATACGCAGTATTTT.

The rearrangement links TRBV7-2 to TRBJ2-1; TRBD2 aligns across 13 bases. Germline CDR1 and CDR2: SGHTA and FQGNSA. The CDR3 has 15 amino acids. The V segment lost 7 bases and the J segment 3 bases; nucleotides outside the gene matches: 3. This CDR3 reads CASMRTSGGYNEQFF. The CDR3 coding sequence is TGTGCCAGCATGCGGACTAGCGGGGGCTACAATGAGCAGTTCTTC.

V gene TRBV5-4 combines with J gene TRBJ1-1; 7 positions agree with TRBD1. The trim removed 5 bases at V and 1 base at J, leaving 5 bases unmatched. The CDR3 is made up of 14 amino acids. Germline V gene lookup returns CDR1 SGHNT and CDR2 YYREEE (reference sequence). The DNA for the CDR3 is TGTGCCAGCAGAACAGGGGACAAGAACACTGAAGCTTTCTTT. Translation: CASRTGDKNTEAFF. Using reference TRBV5-4 and TRBJ1-1 for the parts outside the CDR3, the full variable domain is ETGVTQSPTHLIKTRGQQVTLRCSSQSGHNTVSWYQQALGQGPQFIFQYYREEENGRGNFPPRFSGLQFPNYSSELNVNALELDDSALYLCASRTGDKNTEAFFGQGTRLTVV.

This sequence joins TRBV5-4 and TRBJ1-4; D is uncertain. The CDR3 covers 14 residues. CDR1 and CDR2 from the germline V gene are SGHNT and YYREEE (reference sequence). Trimming took 1 base from V and 6 from J, leaving 10 bases between them. CDR3 protein: CASSLRREDEKLFF. CDR3 sequence (DNA): TGTGCCAGCAGCTTGAGGCGGGAGGATGAAAAACTGTTTTTT. The full variable domain, completed using reference TRBV5-4 and TRBJ1-4, is ETGVTQSPTHLIKTRGQQVTLRCSSQSGHNTVSWYQQALGQGPQFIFQYYREEENGRGNFPPRFSGLQFPNYSSELNVNALELDDSALYLCASSLRREDEKLFFGSGTQLSVL.

The chain employs TRBV7-2 and TRBJ2-5; 13 nucleotides match TRBD2. CDR1 and CDR2 from the germline V gene are SGHTA and FQGNSA. The CDR3 runs to 17 residues. V dropped 2 bases and J dropped 7; count of bases not matched to a gene: 10. This CDR3 is CASSLQTSGGAFGTQYF. In DNA form, the CDR3 reads TGTGCCAGCAGCTTACAAACTAGCGGGGGGGCGTTCGGGACCCAGTACTTC.

The chain has TRBV7-2 and TRBJ2-2; D gene unclear. Germline CDR1 SGHTA, CDR2 FQGNSA. The germline V and J ends were trimmed by 3 bases and 0 bases, with 5 bases remaining between them. The CDR3 totals 14 residues. The CDR3 is CASSFDTNTGELFF. CDR3 bases: TGTGCCAGCAGCTTTGACACGAACACCGGGGAGCTGTTTTTT.

The rearrangement joins TRBV7-2 to TRBJ2-5; 8 bases are shared with TRBD2. J lost 1 base, V lost 3 bases, and 4 bases had no gene match. CDR1 SGHTA and CDR2 FQGNSA come from the germline V gene. The CDR3 covers 15 residues. The CDR3 here is CASSFVRGAQETQYF. For the CDR3, the DNA is TGTGCCAGCAGCTTCGTGCGGGGGGCCCAAGAGACCCAGTACTTC. Drawing the rest from reference TRBV7-2 and TRBJ2-5, the complete variable domain is GAGVSQSPSNKVTEKGKDVELRCDPISGHTALYWYRQSLGQGLEFLIYFQGNSAPDKSGLPSDRFSAERTGGSVSTLTIQRTQQEDSAVYLCASSFVRGAQETQYFGPGTRLLVL.

The CDR3 coding sequence is TGTGCCATCGAAGGGCGGGGCTACAATGAGCAGTTCTTC. It is translated as CAIEGRGYNEQFF. V gene TRBV6-1 combines with J gene TRBJ2-1, with D perhaps TRBD2 (6 bases). Per the germline V gene, CDR1 is MNHNS and CDR2 is SASEGT. Trimming removed 10 bases at V and 3 bases at J, with 13 bases between. The CDR3 has 13 amino acids.

This chain joins TRBV5-8 and TRBJ2-7, with 9 nucleotides matching TRBD1. Germline-derived CDR1 and CDR2 are SGHTS and YDEGEE. There are 17 residues in the CDR3. Trimming at V came to 0 bases and at J to 3 bases, leaving 10 bases not matched to a gene. The CDR3: CASSLAITRDRVYEQYF. The CDR3 region has the DNA TGTGCCAGCAGCTTGGCCATTACAAGGGACAGGGTCTACGAGCAGTACTTC.